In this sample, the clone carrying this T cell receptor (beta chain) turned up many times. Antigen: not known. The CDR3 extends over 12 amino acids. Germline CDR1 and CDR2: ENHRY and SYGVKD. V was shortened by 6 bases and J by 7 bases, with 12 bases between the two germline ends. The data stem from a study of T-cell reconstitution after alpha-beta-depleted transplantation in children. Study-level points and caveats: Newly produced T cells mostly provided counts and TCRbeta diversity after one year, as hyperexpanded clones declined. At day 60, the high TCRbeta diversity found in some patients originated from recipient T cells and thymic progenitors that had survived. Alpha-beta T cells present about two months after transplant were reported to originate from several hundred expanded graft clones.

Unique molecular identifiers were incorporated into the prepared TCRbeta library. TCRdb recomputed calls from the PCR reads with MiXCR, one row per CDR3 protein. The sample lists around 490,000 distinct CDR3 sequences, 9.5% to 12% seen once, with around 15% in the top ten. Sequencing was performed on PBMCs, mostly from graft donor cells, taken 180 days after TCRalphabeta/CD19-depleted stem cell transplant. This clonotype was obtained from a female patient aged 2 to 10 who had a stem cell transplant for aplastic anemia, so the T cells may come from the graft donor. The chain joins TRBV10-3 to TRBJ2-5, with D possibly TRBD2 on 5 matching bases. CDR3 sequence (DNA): TGTGCCATCAGGGAGGCGCCCGGGACCCAGTACTTC. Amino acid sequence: CAIREAPGTQYF.